A single sample is the source of the 15 T cell receptor beta chains below, sequenced in a study of immune evolution from preneoplasia to lung adenocarcinoma. Profiled with immunoSEQ multiplex PCR; TCRdb holds only in-frame clones, not every one. The sample lists about 41,000 clones, 65% to 80% seen once, with about 4.4% in the top ten. The sequenced sample was FFPE invasive lung adenocarcinoma tissue. These TCRs come from a person aged 55 to 70 with lung adenocarcinoma.

V is TRBV5-3 and J is TRBJ1-1; unclear D gene. TRBV5-3 is an ORF, with its function uncertain. This CDR3 has 15 residues. V gave up 4 bases and J gave up 4 bases, with 17 bases separating them. CDR3 residues: CARSVGPGFVTEAFF. As DNA, the CDR3 is TGTGCCAGAAGCGTTGGTCCCGGGTTCGTCACTGAAGCTTTCTTT.

This clone was detected a few times. The V call is TRBV19, the J call TRBJ2-7; D might be TRBD1 (5 bases). This CDR3 spans 13 amino acids. V lost 3 bases, J lost 7 bases, and 13 bases lay in between. Germline loops: CDR1 LNHDA, CDR2 SQIVND (reference sequence). The CDR3 region is CASSMGRVGEQYF. The CDR3, as DNA: TGTGCCAGTAGTATGGGCAGGGTAGGGGAGCAGTACTTC.

The V call is TRBV5-1, the J call TRBJ1-2; 7 bases match TRBD1. The V and J ends lost 2 bases and 6 bases, in that order; junction bases with no gene match: 10. Germline CDR1 reads SGHRS; CDR2 reads YFSETQ. This CDR3 comprises 15 residues. In DNA form, the CDR3 reads TGCGCCAGCAGCTTCGGTTTCGAGGGGGCCCATGGCTACACCTTC. Encoded protein: CASSFGFEGAHGYTF.

The chain is built from TRBV6-5 and TRBJ2-7; D unresolved. Germline CDR1 and CDR2: MNHEY and SVGAGI. The CDR3 extends over 11 amino acids. V lost 6 bases to trimming and J lost 6 bases, with 9 bases between them. This CDR3 is CASSASAEQYF. The CDR3 DNA follows: TGTGCCAGCAGCGCTAGTGCCGAGCAGTACTTC.

This clone is judged medium-sized (0.01 to 0.1%). Germline and junction disagree at one end, which may indicate a read error. V gene TRBV7-7 combines with J gene TRBJ1-2; D is possibly TRBD1 (6 bases). Germline V gene lookup returns CDR1 SSHAT and CDR2 FNYEAQ (reference sequence). The CDR3 runs 14 residues. In DNA form, the CDR3 reads TGTGCTAGCATCCTGACAGGAAAAGGTGCTGGCTACACCTTC. Translated, it gives CASILTGKGAGYTF.

The chain employs TRBV18 and TRBJ2-7; 7 positions agree with TRBD1. Germline loops: CDR1 KGHSH, CDR2 LQKENI. V was clipped by 4 bases and J by 2 bases; unmatched bases: 2. The length of the CDR3 is 13 residues. The DNA for the CDR3 is TGTGCCAGCTCACGAGACAGGGCCTACGAGCAGTACTTC. Amino acid sequence: CASSRDRAYEQYF.

The V and J genes are TRBV18 and TRBJ1-2, with D hard to call. The CDR3 loop spans 12 amino acids. CDR1 KGHSH and CDR2 LQKENI come from the germline V gene. V lost 2 bases and J 5 bases, leaving 6 bases between the germline ends. The CDR3 DNA is TGTGCCAGCTCACCAGGGGAGTATGGCTACACCTTC. Translation gives CASSPGEYGYTF.

This chain connects TRBV7-9 to TRBJ2-5; TRBD1 matches 7 bases. Trimming cost V 3 bases and J 2 bases; bases outside gene matches: 6. The CDR3 is 15 amino acids. Germline V gene data show CDR1 as SEHNR and CDR2 as FQNEAQ (reference sequence). The CDR3 sequence: CASSFSGTEQETQYF. CDR3 coding DNA: TGTGCCAGCAGCTTCTCGGGGACAGAGCAAGAGACCCAGTACTTC. Full variable domain (missing parts from reference TRBV7-9 and TRBJ2-5): DTGVSQNPRHKITKRGQNVTFRCDPISEHNRLYWYRQTLGQGPEFLTYFQNEAQLEKSRLLSDRFSAERPKGSFSTLEIQRTEQGDSAMYLCASSFSGTEQETQYFGPGTRLLVL.

This clone appeared once. The V call is TRBV18, the J call TRBJ1-1, with D perhaps TRBD1 (5 bases). The germline gives CDR1 KGHSH, CDR2 LQKENI. The CDR3 length is 14 residues. Trimming left V 3 bases short and J 3 bases short, with 11 bases between. The DNA of the CDR3 is TGTGCCAGCTCACCGAATATGGGGGACACTGAAGCTTTCTTT. This encodes CASSPNMGDTEAFF.

The V and J genes are TRBV5-5 and TRBJ1-3; the match to TRBD1 covers 7 bases. V shed 2 bases, J shed 1 base, and the junction held 3 bases outside the gene matches. The CDR3 is made up of 15 amino acids. CDR1 is SGHKS and CDR2 is YYEKEE in the germline V gene (reference sequence). CDR3 protein: CASSFLQGSGNTIYF. CDR3 sequence (DNA): TGTGCCAGCAGCTTCCTACAGGGGTCTGGAAACACCATATATTTT.

This clone came up many times. V gene TRBV9 combines with J gene TRBJ2-1; D not resolved. The V gene's germline CDR1 is SGDLS and CDR2 YYNGEE. The CDR3 loop spans 15 amino acids. V shed 3 bases and J shed 8 bases, with 18 bases lying between them. CDR3 coding DNA: TGTGCCAGCAGCGCTCGACCTCTACCTACGGATGAGCAGTTCTTC. Protein sequence: CASSARPLPTDEQFF.

Only a few counts were recorded for this clone. The chain couples TRBV18 to TRBJ1-2; TRBD1 agrees at 7 bases. In germline, CDR1 is KGHSH, CDR2 LQKENI. The CDR3 is made up of 15 amino acids. V shed 3 bases and J 3 bases; nucleotides not matched to a gene: 7. In DNA form, the CDR3 reads TGTGCCAGCTCACCCCGAGGGACAGATCACTATGGCTACACCTTC. This translates into CASSPRGTDHYGYTF.

With regard to this clone: This same CDR3 is encoded by further DNA sequences in the sample. The rearrangement joins TRBV28 to TRBJ2-5, with unresolved D. Germline CDR1 is MDHEN and CDR2 is SYDVKM. The CDR3 sequence is 11 residues long. Deletions cut 3 bases from V and 4 bases from J, with 3 bases between. CDR3: CASSFGETQYF. The CDR3 region has the DNA TGTGCCAGCAGTTTTGGAGAGACCCAGTACTTC.

The chain has TRBV11-3 and TRBJ2-7, with D possibly TRBD2 on 5 matching bases. The CDR3 loop spans 16 amino acids. V was clipped by 1 base and J by 3 bases, with 16 bases between them. Germline loops: CDR1 SGHNT, CDR2 YENEEA. CDR3 residues: CASSLGPNDAGYEQYF. The CDR3, as DNA: TGTGCCAGCAGCTTAGGACCGAATGATGCGGGCTACGAGCAGTACTTC.

This clone was counted between two and nine times. The chain links TRBV30 to TRBJ1-2; D call uncertain. Trimming left V 0 bases short and J 5 bases short, with 13 bases between. There are 14 residues in the CDR3. CDR1 and CDR2 from the germline V gene are GTSNPN and SVGIG (reference sequence). The chain's CDR3 is CAWSVGRGSYGYTF. The DNA for the CDR3 is TGTGCCTGGAGTGTGGGCCGAGGATCTTATGGCTACACCTTC.